This entry describes one T cell receptor beta chain. Its antigen is unknown. No base quality values were provided; no much bigger clone lies one nucleotide off. Including cysteine and phenylalanine, the CDR3 has 12 amino acids. This entry keeps only the CDR3 DNA: 36 bases, framed from base 1. V gives up 3 bases and J gives up 8 bases, and the segment between their germline ends measures 9 bases. Sequences SGDLS (CDR1) and YYNGEE (CDR2) are obtained from the germline V gene. The entry originates in a study of T cell changes during pregnancy in multiple sclerosis (dated by TCRdb to about 2019). About the investigation overall: The study looked at changes in the T cell repertoire across pregnancy in women with multiple sclerosis.

Library preparation used the immunoSEQ multiplex PCR assay. Held by TCRdb, this immuneACCESS table contains in-frame sequences only and omits some clones. Under half of the omission traces to an unresolved V gene where checked; the cause of the rest is unknown. The sample records over 70,000 clones, about 93% of which are singletons. The top ten clones comprise over 3.5% of the sample. The clonotype comes from a female donor with multiple sclerosis, enrolled in a pregnancy study. The source was peripheral blood, collected in the first trimester of pregnancy. This chain joins TRBV9 to TRBJ2-1; TRBD2 is perhaps the D gene, given 5 matching bases. The CDR3 region has the sequence CASSAGGDEQFF. The nucleotides are TGTGCCAGCAGCGCAGGAGGCGATGAGCAGTTCTTC.